This T cell receptor beta chain was profiled in a study of blood T cell repertoires in COVID-19. Study in general: Samples representing acute and convalescent COVID-19 were sourced from the United States, Italy and Spain.

In the original workflow: Nucleated cell counts were estimated from reference gene primer amplification. Assay: immunoSEQ multiplex PCR; the TCRdb copy retains only in-frame clones and omits some. V, J and clone size reflect that table, while D and trimming were determined from the DNA. The sample carries over 350,000 clones, 70% to 90% recorded once. The V gene end was trimmed by 3 bases and the J gene end by 2 bases; junction bases not matched to a gene: 7. CDR3 size: 16 residues. Looked up from germline, CDR1 is KGHSH and CDR2 is LQKENI. Participants came from fewer than 25 US areas, aged about 18 to 89 years. Participants' reported clinical history set cohort assignment.

This clonotype was obtained from a young woman with acute COVID-19. Sequenced sample: PBMCs or T cells enriched from blood (not recorded which). The V and J genes are TRBV18 and TRBJ2-3, with 8 nucleotides matching TRBD1. The chain's CDR3 is CASSPTDRVHTDTQYF. The DNA for the CDR3 is TGTGCCAGCTCACCCACGGACAGGGTGCACACAGATACGCAGTATTTT.